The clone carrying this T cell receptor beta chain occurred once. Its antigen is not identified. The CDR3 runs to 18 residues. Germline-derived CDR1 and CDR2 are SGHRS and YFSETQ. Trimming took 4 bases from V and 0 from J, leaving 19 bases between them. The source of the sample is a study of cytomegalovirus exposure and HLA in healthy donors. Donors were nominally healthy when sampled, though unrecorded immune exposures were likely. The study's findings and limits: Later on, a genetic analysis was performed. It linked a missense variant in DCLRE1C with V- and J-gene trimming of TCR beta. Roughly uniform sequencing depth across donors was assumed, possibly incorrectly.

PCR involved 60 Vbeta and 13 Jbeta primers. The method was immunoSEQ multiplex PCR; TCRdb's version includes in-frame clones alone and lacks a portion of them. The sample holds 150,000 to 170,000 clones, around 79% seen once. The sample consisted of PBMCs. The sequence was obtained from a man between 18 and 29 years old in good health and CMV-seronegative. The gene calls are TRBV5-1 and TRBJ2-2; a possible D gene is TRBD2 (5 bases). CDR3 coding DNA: TGCGCCAGCAGCCCTAAAAGGAGCGGCCCTTCGAACACCGGGGAGCTGTTTTTT. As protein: CASSPKRSGPSNTGELFF.